The 10 T cell receptor beta chains below come from one sample, sequenced in a study of blood T cell repertoires in COVID-19. Method: immunoSEQ multiplex PCR; TCRdb's copy keeps in-frame clones and lacks some. Found here are 360,000 or so clones, roughly 80% of them singletons; the top ten hold about 4.9%. Sequencing input: PBMCs or T cells enriched from blood (not recorded which). These receptors came from a woman in her forties or fifties who had recovered from COVID-19.

This clone has only one observation. The chain uses TRBV19 and TRBJ2-3; 8 positions agree with TRBD2. The CDR3 loop spans 16 amino acids. CDR1 and CDR2 from the germline V gene are LNHDA and SQIVND (reference sequence). With V trimmed by 5 bases and J by 0 bases, 7 bases remained unmatched. The DNA of the CDR3 is TGTGCCAGTAGTCAGACAGCGGGGGCTAGCACAGATACGCAGTATTTT. This sequence encodes CASSQTAGASTDTQYF.

The rearrangement joins TRBV6-2 or TRBV6-3 to TRBJ2-2; unclear D gene. Germline CDR1 is MNHEY and CDR2 is SVGEGT. Deletions cut 5 bases from V and 6 bases from J, with 10 bases between. CDR3 length: 13 amino acids. The CDR3 bases are TGTGCCAGCAGTATCTTCGAGGCCGGGGAGCTGTTTTTT. Translated: CASSIFEAGELFF.

This clone has a handful of counts. The chain carries TRBV5-4 and TRBJ1-1, with TRBD1 matching over 7 bases. Trimming at V came to 4 bases and at J to 1 base, leaving 7 bases not matched to a gene. The CDR3 has 15 residues. Germline CDR1 SGHNT, CDR2 YYREEE (reference sequence). CDR3 sequence: CASSLKTGRNTEAFF. CDR3 coding DNA: TGTGCCAGCAGCCTAAAGACAGGGAGGAACACTGAAGCTTTCTTT.

Only a few counts were recorded for this clone. The chain couples TRBV6-1 to TRBJ1-2; 9 nucleotides match TRBD1. Germline CDR1 MNHNS, CDR2 SASEGT. CDR3 length equals 14 residues. The ends lost 3 bases at V and 11 bases at J; junction bases unmatched: 10. The CDR3 reads CASSEDGTGKGYTF. The CDR3 nucleotides are TGTGCCAGCAGTGAGGACGGGACAGGGAAAGGGTACACCTTC.

This clone was detected only once. V usage is TRBV11-2 and J usage is TRBJ2-7, with D unresolved. Germline CDR1 reads SGHAT; CDR2 reads FQNNGV. This CDR3 contains 14 residues. The V gene lost 2 bases and the J gene lost 2 bases, with 10 bases spanning the gap. CDR3 sequence: CASSLYQVPYEQYF. In nucleotides, the CDR3 is TGTGCCAGCAGCTTATATCAGGTCCCCTACGAGCAGTACTTC.

This clone has more than one count but fewer than ten. V usage is TRBV27 and J usage is TRBJ1-1, with TRBD1 as a possible D gene (6 bases). The V gene lost 6 bases and the J gene lost 1 base, with 12 bases spanning the gap. The CDR3 is 14 residues long. Germline V gives CDR1 MNHEY, CDR2 SMNVEV (reference sequence). The CDR3 region is CASRTQGPNTEAFF. Here the CDR3 DNA reads TGTGCCAGCAGAACACAGGGCCCGAACACTGAAGCTTTCTTT.

The gene calls are TRBV7-3 and TRBJ1-1; D may be TRBD1 (5 bases). The germline gives CDR1 SGHTA, CDR2 FQGTGA. There are 15 residues in the CDR3. V was trimmed by 1 base and J by 1 base, leaving 10 bases between them. The CDR3 reads CASSLMGGGNTEAFF. The CDR3 nucleotides are TGTGCCAGCAGCTTAATGGGGGGAGGGAACACTGAAGCTTTCTTT.

This clone has more than one count but fewer than ten. The V gene is TRBV7-3, the J gene TRBJ2-1; 8 bases are a match to TRBD2. The CDR3 consists of 17 residues. Germline assignment: CDR1 SGHTA and CDR2 FQGTGA. V was clipped by 0 bases and J by 6 bases; unmatched bases: 10. The CDR3: CASSLTRGSGKVNEQFF. The CDR3 coding sequence is TGTGCCAGCAGCTTAACCCGGGGTAGCGGGAAAGTCAATGAGCAGTTCTTC.

This clone was found a few times. The J gene is TRBJ1-1, the V gene TRBV4-3; TRBD1 agrees at 9 bases. V shed 0 bases, J shed 3 bases, and the junction held 5 bases outside the gene matches. Germline lookup yields CDR1 LGHNA and CDR2 YSLEER. CDR3 length: 16 amino acids. For the CDR3, the DNA is TGCGCCAGCAGCCAAGAGTGGGGACAGGGATACACTGAAGCTTTCTTT. Its protein is CASSQEWGQGYTEAFF.

This chain joins TRBV19 and TRBJ1-1; D ambiguous. The V end lost 6 bases, the J end lost 4 bases, and 15 bases lay between the germline ends. The CDR3 is 14 amino acids. Germline V gene data show CDR1 as LNHDA and CDR2 as SQIVND (reference sequence). Here the CDR3 reads CASRITIASTEAFF. In DNA, the CDR3 is TGTGCCAGTAGGATTACCATTGCTAGCACTGAAGCTTTCTTT. Looking up the rest from reference TRBV19 and TRBJ1-1 gives the full variable domain: DGGITQSPKYLFRKEGQNVTLSCEQNLNHDAMYWYRQDPGQGLRLIYYSQIVNDFQKGDIAEGYSVSREKKESFPLTVTSAQKNPTAFYLCASRITIASTEAFFGQGTRLTVV.